Shown below are 8 T cell receptor beta chains from a single sample sequenced in a study of CD8 T cells in Susac syndrome. Random hexamers primed reverse transcription of about 0.45 to 1 ug RNA. TCRdb processed the immunoSEQ multiplex PCR reads anew with MiXCR; each CDR3 protein has one entry. The sample contains roughly 200,000 distinct CDR3 sequences, 95% of which appear only once. Sequenced sample: CD8+ T cells from PBMCs. The source is a human donor with multiple sclerosis.

This clonotype showed up just once. The genes are TRBV29-1 and TRBJ1-1, with TRBD1 matching 8 bases. CDR3 length: 15 residues. With V trimmed by 3 bases and J by 5 bases, 11 bases remained unmatched. The germline gives CDR1 SQVTM, CDR2 ANQGSEA. The CDR3 nucleotides read TGCAGCGTTGATAATGCAGGGGGCGGGGGAACTGAAGCTTTCTTT. Translating it yields CSVDNAGGGGTEAFF.

V and J are TRBV24-1 and TRBJ2-1; TRBD1 matches at 8 bases. Trimming took 4 bases from V and 5 from J; bases not matched to a gene: 9. This CDR3 region has 16 residues. Germline-derived CDR1 and CDR2 are KGHDR and SFDVKD. The CDR3 nucleotides read TGTGCCACCAGTGAACCAGGGGGCCCTGGGGACAATGAGCAGTTCTTC. Its protein is CATSEPGGPGDNEQFF.

The chain links TRBV5-6 to TRBJ1-2; maybe TRBD1 (5 bases). Between the trimmed V and J ends, which lost 1 base and 8 bases, there was a span of 12 bases. Germline values: CDR1 SGHDT, CDR2 YYEEEE. This CDR3 comprises 13 residues. CDR3 in amino acids: CASSLFTTVGYTF. DNA for the CDR3: TGTGCCAGCAGCTTGTTCACGACAGTCGGCTACACCTTC.

This chain joins TRBV27 and TRBJ2-1; 11 bases match TRBD2. Germline CDR1 is MNHEY and CDR2 is SMNVEV (reference sequence). V lost 5 bases to trimming and J lost 10 bases; unmatched junction nucleotides: 7. The CDR3 sequence is 14 residues long. The CDR3 spells CASSHRGTSGEQFF. CDR3 sequence (DNA): TGTGCCAGCAGTCATAGAGGGACTAGCGGCGAGCAGTTCTTC.

The chain is built from TRBV20-1 and TRBJ2-3; 8 bases align to TRBD2. The CDR3 consists of 13 residues. V shed 4 bases and J 6 bases; nucleotides not matched to a gene: 6. Germline V lookup: CDR1 DFQATT, CDR2 SNEGSKA (reference sequence). In nucleotides, the CDR3 is TGCAGTGCTACAAGCGGGAGCGGGGATACGCAGTATTTT. Protein: CSATSGSGDTQYF.

The V gene is TRBV7-9, the J gene TRBJ2-1, with unresolved D. Germline assignment: CDR1 SEHNR and CDR2 FQNEAQ (reference sequence). V lost 5 bases and J lost 6, with 11 bases in between. The CDR3 has 13 amino acids. The CDR3 loop is CASSQTGSNEQFF. The CDR3 region has the DNA TGTGCCAGCAGCCAGACGGGCAGCAATGAGCAGTTCTTC.

This chain uses TRBV9 with TRBJ1-1; 8 bases are shared with TRBD1. The V and J ends lost 4 bases and 10 bases, in that order; junction bases with no gene match: 9. From germline, CDR1 is SGDLS and CDR2 YYNGEE. This CDR3 region has 13 residues. The CDR3 loop is CASSYQGAGGAFF. CDR3 nucleotide sequence: TGTGCCAGCAGCTACCAGGGGGCAGGGGGAGCTTTCTTT.

This clonotype was observed once. CDR3 DNA: TGCAGTGCTAGTTCCCGTAAAGGCTACGAGCAGTACTTC. Translating it yields CSASSRKGYEQYF. The genes are TRBV20-1 and TRBJ2-7; D call uncertain. CDR1 DFQATT and CDR2 SNEGSKA come from the germline V gene (reference sequence). CDR3 length: 13 amino acids. V lost 3 bases and J lost 3, with 12 bases in between.